The entry that follows covers one T cell receptor beta chain sequence. Its antigen is unknown. These data originate in a study of OX40 agonist ivuxolimab in advanced cancers. Study in general: Dose-escalation patients suffered from hepatocellular carcinoma, melanoma, renal cell or head and neck cancer. Partial responses occurred in Three dose-escalation patients, one with hepatocellular carcinoma and two with cutaneous melanoma.

At baseline, cycle 4 day 1, and cycle 7 day 1, blood was sampled. Assay used: immunoSEQ multiplex PCR; TCRdb lists only in-frame clones, some missing. The table lists roughly 35,000 clones, around 83% of them singletons. General study findings and limits: CD8+ T cells showed, on average, more clonal expansion than CD4+ cells.

The receptor comes from an adult with an advanced solid tumor such as melanoma, head and neck, liver or kidney cancer. The sequencing here drew on CD4+ or CD8+ T cells sorted from blood, taken in a trial of the OX40 agonist ivuxolimab.

Here the CDR3 reads CASSGGLADHNEQFF. CDR3 nucleotides: TGTGCCAGCAGTGGGGGGCTAGCGGACCACAATGAGCAGTTCTTC. This chain joins TRBV6-5 and TRBJ2-1, with a weak D call TRBD2 (7 bases). Germline lookup yields CDR1 MNHEY and CDR2 SVGAGI. Trimming shortened V by 5 bases and J by 5 bases, and 16 bases separated the two germline ends. This CDR3 contains 15 residues.